This TCR beta chain was retrieved from a study of Ad26.COV2.S vaccination and SARS-CoV-2 variants. The CDR3 totals 15 residues. Germline CDR1 is MNHNS and CDR2 is SASEGT. The germline V and J ends were trimmed by 2 bases and 3 bases, with 14 bases remaining between them. Findings of the study overall: Substantial response breadth was reportedly seen for spike-specific CD8+ and CD4+ T cells after vaccination. Whether participants received vaccine or placebo, their non-spike TCR breadth was similar.

The assay was immunoSEQ multiplex PCR, and TCRdb's table has in-frame clones only and misses some. This table has around 370,000 clones, about 91% appearing once. This clone is a singleton in its sample. Its target is unknown. The source of this sequence is a human donor who had recovered from COVID-19. The sample consisted of peripheral blood, taken after recovery from COVID-19. The rearrangement joins TRBV6-1 to TRBJ2-7, with D perhaps matching TRBD1 (6 bases). The CDR3 region is CASSERTAGGYEQYF. CDR3 DNA: TGTGCCAGCAGTGAAAGGACAGCCGGCGGCTACGAGCAGTACTTC.